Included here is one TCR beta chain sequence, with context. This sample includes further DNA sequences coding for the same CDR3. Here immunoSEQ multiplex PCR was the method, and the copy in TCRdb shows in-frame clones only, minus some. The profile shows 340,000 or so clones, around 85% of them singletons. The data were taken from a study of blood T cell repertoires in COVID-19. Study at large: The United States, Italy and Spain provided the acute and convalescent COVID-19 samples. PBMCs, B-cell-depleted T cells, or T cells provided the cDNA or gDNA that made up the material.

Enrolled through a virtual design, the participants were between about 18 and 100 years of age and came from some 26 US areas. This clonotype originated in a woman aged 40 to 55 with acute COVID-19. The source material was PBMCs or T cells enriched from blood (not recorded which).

CDR3 bases: TGTGCCAGCAGCTTAATGCCAGGCGCTCCCTACGAGCAGTACTTC. It codes for CASSLMPGAPYEQYF. The chain uses TRBV7-3 and TRBJ2-7; the D is unclear. V shed 1 base and J shed 2 bases, with 12 bases lying between them. This CDR3 has 15 residues. The germline CDR1 and CDR2 sequences are SGHTA and FQGTGA.